The 19 T cell receptor beta chains presented below share a single source sample, sequenced in a study of blood T cell repertoires in COVID-19. Using immunoSEQ multiplex PCR, the repertoire was profiled, and TCRdb retains in-frame clones only, with some absent. Here the sample spans 400,000 to 550,000 clones, approximately 90% being singletons. What was sequenced was PBMCs or T cells enriched from blood (not recorded which). Source of these receptors: a woman aged 18-30 years with acute COVID-19.

The J gene is TRBJ2-3, the V gene TRBV6-5; TRBD2 might be the D (6 bases). The CDR3 is 15 residues long. V gave up 0 bases and J gave up 2 bases, with 9 bases separating them. CDR1 MNHEY and CDR2 SVGAGI come from the germline V gene. CDR3 sequence (DNA): TGTGCCAGCAGTTACTCCCGACTAGTCACAGATACGCAGTATTTT. Protein sequence: CASSYSRLVTDTQYF.

The chain links TRBV28 to TRBJ2-7, with no clear D. Trimming cost V 3 bases and J 4 bases, with 10 bases left between them. The CDR3 is 13 amino acids. Per germline, CDR1 MDHEN and CDR2 SYDVKM. CDR3 loop: CASSFPARYEQYF. The CDR3 DNA reads TGTGCCAGCAGTTTCCCCGCACGGTACGAGCAGTACTTC.

The V call is TRBV7-7, the J call TRBJ2-5; the match to TRBD2 covers 10 bases. The CDR3 totals 15 residues. In germline, CDR1 is SSHAT, CDR2 FNYEAQ (reference sequence). After removal of 5 bases from V and 7 bases from J, the junction contained 10 bases not matched to a gene. The DNA for the CDR3 is TGTGCCAGCAGCCCCGCCGGGACTAGCGTTGTGACCCAGTACTTC. Its translation is CASSPAGTSVVTQYF.

This chain uses TRBV15 with TRBJ2-1, with 8 nucleotides matching TRBD2. CDR1 and CDR2 from the germline V gene are LNHNV and YYDKDF (reference sequence). Trimming cost V 0 bases and J 12 bases; bases outside gene matches: 7. CDR3 length equals 14 residues. CDR3 in DNA: TGTGCCACCAGCAGAGATACGGGCGGGAGGCTGCAGTTCTTC. Amino acid sequence: CATSRDTGGRLQFF.

In DNA form, the CDR3 reads TGTGCCAGCAGCCCACGGGGGGAAAAACTGTTTTTT. Protein sequence: CASSPRGEKLFF. The genes are TRBV9 and TRBJ1-4, with a weak D call TRBD1 (5 bases). The V gene's germline CDR1 is SGDLS and CDR2 YYNGEE. V lost 4 bases and J 8 bases, leaving 9 bases between the germline ends. The CDR3 covers 12 residues.

This clone was observed once. The gene calls are TRBV6-4 and TRBJ2-2; D call uncertain. Germline-derived CDR1 and CDR2 are MRHNA and SNTAGT. CDR3 size: 14 residues. V was cut by 10 bases and J by 1 base, with 13 bases left in between. DNA for the CDR3: TGTGCCACCTCTCGCCGACAGAACACCGGGGAGCTGTTTTTT. Its protein is CATSRRQNTGELFF.

The V gene is TRBV3-1 (or the pseudogene TRBV3-2), the J gene TRBJ1-3, with D perhaps matching TRBD1 (6 bases). The CDR3 has 14 amino acids. Germline-derived CDR1 and CDR2 are LGHDT and YNNKEL (reference sequence). V was cut by 7 bases and J by 3 bases, with 13 bases left in between. The CDR3 DNA reads as TGTGCCAGCAAAGGCAGGGGTTATGGAAACACCATATATTTT. The encoded protein is CASKGRGYGNTIYF.

The chain uses TRBV5-6 and TRBJ1-2, with D possibly matching TRBD1 (5 bases). V lost 2 bases, J lost 11 bases, and 13 bases lay in between. The CDR3 is 12 residues long. The germline gives CDR1 SGHDT, CDR2 YYEEEE. In DNA, the CDR3 is TGTGCCAGCAGCTTATTCACGGCAGGGTACACCTTC. Protein product: CASSLFTAGYTF.

The rearrangement uses TRBV5-5 and TRBJ1-6; D not certain. The CDR3 contains 13 residues. The V and J ends lost 4 bases and 9 bases respectively, with 11 bases between them. Germline V gives CDR1 SGHKS, CDR2 YYEKEE (reference sequence). The CDR3 here is CASSVSGSSPLHF. CDR3 in DNA: TGTGCCAGCAGCGTCTCTGGGAGTTCACCCCTCCACTTT.

With regard to this clone: Distinct nucleotide sequences in the sample also encode this CDR3. The chain recombines TRBV12-3 or TRBV12-4 with TRBJ2-5; TRBD1 is a possible D gene (5 bases). The CDR3 is made up of 12 amino acids. V was shortened by 5 bases and J by 2 bases, with 6 bases between the two germline ends. The CDR3 protein is CASSRQQETQYF. The DNA of the CDR3 is TGTGCCAGCAGTAGACAGCAAGAGACCCAGTACTTC.

The gene calls are TRBV25-1 and TRBJ1-5; tentatively, D is TRBD1 (5 bases). CDR1 and CDR2 (germline): MGHDK, SYGVNS. CDR3 length: 15 amino acids. Trimming shortened V by 6 bases and J by 5 bases, and 17 bases separated the two germline ends. CDR3 sequence reads: CASSQTGIAYQPQHF. Here the CDR3 DNA reads TGTGCCAGCAGCCAAACAGGCATCGCCTATCAGCCCCAGCATTTT.

There are a few counts of this clone. Other DNA sequences in the sample encode the same CDR3. The genes are TRBV27 and TRBJ2-7; 8 bases agree with TRBD1. Trimming cost V 2 bases and J 1 base; bases outside gene matches: 1. This CDR3 spans 14 amino acids. Germline-derived CDR1 and CDR2 are MNHEY and SMNVEV (reference sequence). Here the CDR3 DNA reads TGTGCCAGCAGTTTAGGGACAGGATCCTACGAGCAGTACTTC. This encodes CASSLGTGSYEQYF.

This sequence joins TRBV5-6 and TRBJ2-7; perhaps TRBD1 as D (6 bases). The V gene's germline CDR1 is SGHDT and CDR2 YYEEEE. Trimming shortened V by 3 bases and J by 3 bases, and 16 bases separated the two germline ends. The CDR3 spans 15 residues. The CDR3 sequence: CASSSGGQSVYEQYF. CDR3 in DNA: TGTGCCAGCAGCTCGGGCGGACAGTCAGTCTACGAGCAGTACTTC.

This clone was seen only a few times. The chain carries TRBV2 and TRBJ2-7; D may be TRBD2 (6 bases). The V gene's germline CDR1 is SNHLY and CDR2 FYNNEI. CDR3 length equals 16 residues. V was cut by 1 base and J by 3 bases, with 16 bases left in between. The DNA of the CDR3 is TGTGCCAGCAGTGAAGGGGGACTTTTGCGGGACTACGAGCAGTACTTC. The encoded protein is CASSEGGLLRDYEQYF.

This chain links TRBV9 with TRBJ2-3; possible D gene TRBD2, 5 bases. The CDR3 spans 14 residues. Germline V lookup: CDR1 SGDLS, CDR2 YYNGEE. Trimming stripped 3 bases from V and 3 bases from J, with 11 bases between. The DNA of the CDR3 is TGTGCCAGCAGCGCCGAGGGTAGGACAGATACGCAGTATTTT. Protein sequence: CASSAEGRTDTQYF.

The rearrangement uses TRBV7-9 and TRBJ2-3; TRBD2 might be the D (6 bases). With 5 bases removed from V and 7 bases from J, the gap between germline ends came to 16 bases. Germline loops: CDR1 SEHNR, CDR2 FQNEAQ (reference sequence). There are 14 residues in the CDR3. The CDR3: CASSVTGGPNTQYF. The CDR3 nucleotides are TGTGCCAGCAGCGTCACCGGGGGACCTAATACGCAGTATTTT.

The chain carries TRBV19 and TRBJ2-1; tentative D call: TRBD2 (5 bases). Trimming shortened V by 4 bases and J by 5 bases, and 9 bases separated the two germline ends. This CDR3 comprises 13 residues. The germline V gene has CDR1 LNHDA and CDR2 SQIVND (reference sequence). The CDR3 region is CASSTDGDNEQFF. The CDR3 DNA reads as TGTGCCAGTAGTACGGACGGGGACAATGAGCAGTTCTTC.

This clone was detected ten times or more. J is TRBJ2-3 and V is TRBV7-2, with 8 bases fitting TRBD2. V gave up 2 bases and J gave up 3 bases; unmatched junction bases: 10. CDR1 is SGHTA and CDR2 is FQGNSA in the germline V gene. This CDR3 has 17 amino acids. The CDR3, as DNA: TGTGCCAGCAGCTTACTACCGGGAGGGCCCCCTACAGATACGCAGTATTTT. As protein: CASSLLPGGPPTDTQYF.

The V gene is TRBV10-2, the J gene TRBJ1-3; D unclear. Germline-derived CDR1 and CDR2 are WSHSY and SAAADI. Trimming took off 0 bases at V and 0 bases at J, with 9 bases between the two ends. The CDR3 sequence is 16 residues long. CDR3 in amino acids: CASSESSGDSGNTIYF. The DNA of the CDR3 is TGCGCCAGCAGTGAGTCGAGCGGGGACTCTGGAAACACCATATATTTT.